The next 9 T cell receptor beta chains were all read from a single sample in a study of radiation and T cells in renal cell carcinoma. Clones were read by immunoSEQ multiplex PCR, and TCRdb kept only the in-frame ones, dropping some. The sample consists of roughly 170,000 clones, roughly nine tenths of them appearing once. Sample time point: blood 4 weeks post-SBRT, at nephrectomy. Treatment of the sample: 15 Gy SBRT to primary tumor, nephrectomy 4 weeks later. The sample in question was blood, obtained from a patient whose treatment included radiotherapy and nephrectomy. Receptors originate from a woman aged 50 to 65 with renal cell carcinoma.

J is TRBJ2-7 and V is TRBV5-1; 8 positions match TRBD1. CDR1 is SGHRS, CDR2 YFSETQ, per germline. The V segment lost 0 bases and the J segment 4 bases; nucleotides outside the gene matches: 9. The CDR3 has 16 amino acids. In nucleotides, the CDR3 is TGCGCCAGCAGCTTGGGGGGACAGGCTTCCTTTTACGAGCAGTACTTC. It specifies CASSLGGQASFYEQYF.

The rearrangement links TRBV2 to TRBJ2-3, with 9 bases lining up with TRBD1. V trimming: 7 bases; J trimming: 1 base; junction bases outside the gene matches: 9. This CDR3 region has 16 residues. The V gene's germline CDR1 is SNHLY and CDR2 FYNNEI. CDR3 nucleotide sequence: TGTGCCAGCAAGAAACAGGGGGCCCGTGGCACAGATACGCAGTATTTT. Its protein product is CASKKQGARGTDTQYF. Using reference TRBV2 and TRBJ2-3 for the parts outside the CDR3, the full variable domain is EPEVTQTPSHQVTQMGQEVILRCVPISNHLYFYWYRQILGQKVEFLVSFYNNEISEKSEIFDDQFSVERPDGSNFTLKIRSTKLEDSAMYFCASKKQGARGTDTQYFGPGTRLTVL.

CDR3 nucleotides: TGTGCCAGCAGCCCGGGACATCGTAATGAAAAACTGTTTTTT. It translates to CASSPGHRNEKLFF. The chain carries TRBV28 and TRBJ1-4, with a weak D call TRBD1 (6 bases). Germline-derived CDR1 and CDR2 are MDHEN and SYDVKM. Trimming cost V 6 bases and J 4 bases, with 12 bases left between them. The CDR3 runs 14 residues.

The chain recombines TRBV18 with TRBJ1-1; D is uncertain. V gave up 1 base and J gave up 3 bases, with 12 bases separating them. The CDR3 length is 15 residues. The V gene's germline CDR1 is KGHSH and CDR2 LQKENI. CDR3 DNA sequence: TGTGCCAGCTCACCACTTATGGGAGTCGACACTGAAGCTTTCTTT. Its translation is CASSPLMGVDTEAFF.

V usage is TRBV5-1 and J usage is TRBJ2-5; 10 positions agree with TRBD1. The CDR3 spans 14 residues. Germline values: CDR1 SGHRS, CDR2 YFSETQ. With 4 bases clipped from V and 4 bases from J, the junction kept 4 bases outside the gene matches. CDR3 loop: CASSRDRGGETQYF. As DNA, the CDR3 is TGCGCCAGCAGCCGGGACAGGGGAGGAGAGACCCAGTACTTC.

This chain connects TRBV6-1 to TRBJ2-1; TRBD2 matches 15 bases. J was trimmed by 8 bases and V by 10 bases; bases with no gene match: 6. CDR1 is MNHNS, CDR2 SASEGT, per germline. The CDR3 runs 14 residues. The CDR3 coding sequence is TGTGCCACCAGGACTAGCGGGGGGGCGGATGAGCAGTTCTTC. Encoded protein: CATRTSGGADEQFF.

About this clone itself: Germline and junction disagree at one end, which may indicate a read error. The sample holds other DNA sequences that translate to the same CDR3. The chain links TRBV7-7 to TRBJ2-2; D is ambiguous. The CDR3 has 15 amino acids. CDR1 and CDR2 from the germline V gene are SSHAT and FNYEAQ (reference sequence). The DNA for the CDR3 is TGTGCTAGCAGCTTAGGAGCAGGGAACACCGGGGAGCTGTTTTTT. Amino acid sequence: CASSLGAGNTGELFF.

This clone was seen a few times. V gene TRBV9 combines with J gene TRBJ1-6; D remains ambiguous. The V and J ends lost 4 bases and 9 bases respectively, with 8 bases between them. This CDR3 is 12 amino acids long. Germline V CDR1 and CDR2: SGDLS, YYNGEE. The CDR3 region has the DNA TGTGCCAGCAGCCCGAGAAGTTCACCCCTCCACTTT. Protein: CASSPRSSPLHF.

This chain links TRBV7-9 with TRBJ2-1; tentatively, D is TRBD2 (5 bases). The CDR3 has 13 amino acids. CDR1 and CDR2 from the germline V gene are SEHNR and FQNEAQ (reference sequence). Trimming took 5 bases from V and 7 from J, leaving 12 bases between them. In DNA, the CDR3 is TGTGCCAGCAGCGGATTACTAGTGAATGAGCAGTTCTTC. Its translation: CASSGLLVNEQFF.